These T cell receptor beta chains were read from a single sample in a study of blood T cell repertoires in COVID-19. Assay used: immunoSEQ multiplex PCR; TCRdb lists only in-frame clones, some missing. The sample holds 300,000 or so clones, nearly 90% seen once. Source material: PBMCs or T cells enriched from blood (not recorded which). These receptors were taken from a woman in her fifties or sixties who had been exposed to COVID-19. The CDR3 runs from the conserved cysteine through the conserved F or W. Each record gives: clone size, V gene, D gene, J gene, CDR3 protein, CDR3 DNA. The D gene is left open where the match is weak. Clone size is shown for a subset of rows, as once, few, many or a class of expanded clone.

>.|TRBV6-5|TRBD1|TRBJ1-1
CASSRTTGDTEAFF
TGTGCCAGCAGCCGTACTACAGGGGACACTGAAGCTTTCTTT
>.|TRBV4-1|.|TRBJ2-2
CASRKGVFSPGELFF
TGCGCCAGCAGAAAAGGGGTTTTTAGTCCCGGGGAGCTGTTTTTT
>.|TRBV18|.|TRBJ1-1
CASSPSRGYGTEAFF
TGTGCCAGCTCACCTAGCCGGGGGTACGGCACTGAAGCTTTCTTT
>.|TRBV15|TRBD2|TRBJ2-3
CATRAGGGTDTQYF
TGTGCCACCAGAGCGGGGGGGGGCACAGATACGCAGTATTTT
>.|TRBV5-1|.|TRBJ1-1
CASSTILGGDTEAFF
TGCGCCAGCAGCACTATTCTAGGGGGTGACACTGAAGCTTTCTTT
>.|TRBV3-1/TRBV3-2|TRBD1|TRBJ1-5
CASSQAGTGGTQPQHF
TGTGCCAGCAGCCAAGCCGGGACAGGGGGCACTCAGCCCCAGCATTTT
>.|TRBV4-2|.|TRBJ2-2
CASGKAGTGELFF
TGTGCCAGCGGGAAGGCGGGAACCGGGGAGCTGTTTTTT
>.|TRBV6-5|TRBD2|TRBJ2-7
CASTPAGGLYEQYF
TGTGCCAGCACTCCAGCGGGGGGGCTTTACGAGCAGTACTTC
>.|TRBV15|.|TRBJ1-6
CATSREVIDSPLHF
TGTGCCACCAGCAGAGAAGTCATAGATTCACCCCTCCACTTT
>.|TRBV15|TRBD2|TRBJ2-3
CATSRVGGAGDTQYF
TGTGCCACCAGCAGAGTCGGGGGGGCCGGGGATACGCAGTATTTT
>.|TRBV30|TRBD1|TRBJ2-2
CAWSTLFPGQANTGELFF
TGTGCCTGGAGTACCTTGTTCCCGGGACAGGCAAACACCGGGGAGCTGTTTTTT
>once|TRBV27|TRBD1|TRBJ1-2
CASKQDRVGGYTF
TGTGCCAGCAAACAAGACAGGGTGGGTGGCTACACCTTC
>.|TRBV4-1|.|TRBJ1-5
CASSQDAGSGVPQHF
TGCGCCAGCAGCCAAGATGCAGGGAGCGGGGTGCCCCAGCATTTT
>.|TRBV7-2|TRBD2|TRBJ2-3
CASNPRTSGGADTQYF
TGTGCCAGCAACCCCAGGACTAGCGGGGGGGCAGATACGCAGTATTTT
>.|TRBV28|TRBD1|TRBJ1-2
CASSSGTGIYGYTF
TGTGCCAGCAGTTCAGGGACAGGGATCTATGGCTACACCTTC
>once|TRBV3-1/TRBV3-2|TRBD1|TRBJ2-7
CASSSRGNSPNEQYF
TGTGCCAGCAGCTCCAGGGGGAACAGCCCCAACGAGCAGTACTTC
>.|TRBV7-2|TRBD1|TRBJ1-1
CASSRPGQGIVGTEAFF
TGTGCCAGCAGCCGTCCGGGACAGGGGATTGTCGGCACTGAAGCTTTCTTT
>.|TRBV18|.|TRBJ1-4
CASSPFSGVNEKLFF
TGTGCCAGCTCACCCTTCAGCGGGGTAAATGAAAAACTGTTTTTT
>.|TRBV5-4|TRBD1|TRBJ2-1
CASSHASGQAGNEQFF
TGTGCCAGCAGCCACGCCTCGGGACAGGCGGGCAATGAGCAGTTCTTC
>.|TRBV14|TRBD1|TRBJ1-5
CASSPPEEDRRPFWGGNQPQHF
TGTGCCAGCAGCCCCCCGGAGGAGGACAGGCGACCATTCTGGGGTGGCAATCAGCCCCAGCATTTT
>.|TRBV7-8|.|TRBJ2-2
CASSLEGSTGELFF
TGTGCCAGCAGCTTAGAAGGGAGCACCGGGGAGCTGTTTTTT
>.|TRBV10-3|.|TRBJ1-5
CAISEPPLEAQHF
TGTGCCATCAGTGAGCCCCCGTTGGAGGCCCAGCATTTT
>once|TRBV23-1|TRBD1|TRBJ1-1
CASSLFRGRDAEAFF
TGCGCCAGCAGTCTATTTAGGGGGCGCGATGCTGAAGCTTTCTTT
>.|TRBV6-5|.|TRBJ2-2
CASMAGPGMTGELFF
TGTGCCAGCATGGCAGGGCCCGGTATGACCGGGGAGCTGTTTTTT
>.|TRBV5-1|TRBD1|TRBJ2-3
CASSFGQGTDTQYF
TGCGCCAGCAGCTTCGGACAGGGCACAGATACGCAGTATTTT
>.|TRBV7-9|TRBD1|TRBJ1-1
CASSGPTGALEAFF
TGTGCCAGCAGCGGACCGACAGGGGCCTTGGAAGCTTTCTTT
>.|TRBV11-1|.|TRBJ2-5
CASSLPGLQETQYF
TGTGCCAGCAGCTTACCGGGACTGCAAGAGACCCAGTACTTC
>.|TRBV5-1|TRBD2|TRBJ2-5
CASSFLGLAQETQYF
TGCGCCAGCAGCTTTCTCGGACTAGCTCAAGAGACCCAGTACTTC
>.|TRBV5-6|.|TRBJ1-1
CASSSRLYFMNTEAFF
TGTGCCAGCAGCTCCCGACTGTATTTCATGAACACTGAAGCTTTCTTT
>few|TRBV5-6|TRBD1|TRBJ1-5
CASSLMAGGGNQPQHF
TGTGCCAGCAGCTTGATGGCAGGGGGTGGCAATCAGCCCCAGCATTTT
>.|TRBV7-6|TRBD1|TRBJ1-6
CASSSSGTVNSPLHF
TGTGCCAGCAGCTCTAGCGGGACAGTTAATTCACCCCTCCACTTT
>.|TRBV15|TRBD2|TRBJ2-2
CATSRDPTSGGASGELFF
TGTGCCACCAGCAGGGACCCGACTAGCGGGGGGGCCTCCGGGGAGCTGTTTTTT
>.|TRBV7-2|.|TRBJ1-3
CASSLLLQGFGNTIYF
TGTGCCAGCAGCCTACTCCTCCAGGGGTTCGGAAACACCATATATTTT
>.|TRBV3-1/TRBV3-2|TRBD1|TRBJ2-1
CASSQDEPGTGYNEQFF
TGTGCCAGCAGCCAAGATGAGCCCGGGACAGGGTACAATGAGCAGTTCTTC
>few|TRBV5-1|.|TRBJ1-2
CASSLGTGPNYGYTF
TGCGCCAGCAGCTTGGGCACAGGGCCTAACTATGGCTACACCTTC
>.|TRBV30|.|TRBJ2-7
CAWSEVGAGSYEQYF
TGTGCCTGGAGTGAGGTTGGGGCAGGGTCCTACGAGCAGTACTTC
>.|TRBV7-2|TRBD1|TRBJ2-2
CASSSRQGKDTGELFF
TGTGCCAGCAGCTCTCGACAGGGGAAGGACACCGGGGAGCTGTTTTTT